The clone carrying this T cell receptor (beta chain) was counted a few times. The antigen remains undetermined. The CDR3 is 16 amino acids. Trimming removed 0 bases from V and 1 base from J, with 13 bases in between. Looked up from germline, CDR1 is SGHRS and CDR2 is YFSETQ. The data were obtained in a study of cytotoxic CD8 clonotypes in ibrutinib-treated CLL. In the study overall: Treatment had run for a median 12 months, range 6 to 36, when response samples were taken. A mean of around 250,000 productive templates and tens of thousands of productive rearrangements was obtained per sample.

General study results and limits: Public clonotypes, an uncommon group, contracted or remained stable on treatment.

The table came from immunoSEQ multiplex PCR; TCRdb's copy has only in-frame clones and leaves some out. The sample includes approximately 74,000 clones, 70% to 90% seen only once; the top ten take less than 9%. This TCR derives from a human donor with chronic lymphocytic leukemia. The source material was PBMCs, sampled at disease progression, from a patient treated with ibrutinib. The rearrangement links TRBV5-1 to TRBJ1-1; tentative D call: TRBD1 (5 bases). CDR3 loop: CASSLAPGQQNTEAFF. In DNA form, the CDR3 reads TGCGCCAGCAGCTTGGCCCCCGGACAACAGAACACTGAAGCTTTCTTT.